These 10 T cell receptor beta chains originate from one sample sequenced in a study of graft-versus-host responses after intestinal transplantation. Their recognized antigens are unknown. Libraries were prepared by immunoSEQ multiplex PCR; TCRdb keeps only in-frame clonotypes and omits some of them. The sample has around 84,000 clones, under 85% seen once; the top ten hold 17%. Specimen: unstimulated CD8+ T cells sorted from spleen or lymph node cells, collected before intestinal transplant. These receptors came from a human donor who received an intestinal transplant.

J is TRBJ1-1 and V is TRBV18; 8 bases align to TRBD1. Looked up from germline, CDR1 is KGHSH and CDR2 is LQKENI. The CDR3 has 17 amino acids. The V and J ends lost 0 bases and 2 bases, in that order; junction bases with no gene match: 8. CDR3 loop: CASSPPRTGRKNTEAFF. The CDR3 DNA reads TGTGCCAGCTCACCACCCCGGACAGGGAGGAAAAACACTGAAGCTTTCTTT.

The J gene is TRBJ2-7, the V gene TRBV11-3; D unclear. The V gene's germline CDR1 is SGHNT and CDR2 YENEEA. V lost 5 bases and J lost 2, with 10 bases in between. CDR3 length: 13 residues. This chain's CDR3 is CASSPAGAYEQYF. The CDR3 bases are TGTGCCAGCAGCCCTGCAGGCGCCTACGAGCAGTACTTC.

V usage is TRBV30 and J usage is TRBJ1-5, with D uncertain. Trimming shortened V by 0 bases and J by 3 bases, and 15 bases separated the two germline ends. The CDR3 sequence is 16 residues long. Germline loops: CDR1 GTSNPN, CDR2 SVGIG (reference sequence). DNA for the CDR3: TGTGCCTGGAGTGTGTCGGTGGGCCCCAACAATCAGCCCCAGCATTTT. The encoded protein is CAWSVSVGPNNQPQHF. Drawing the rest from reference TRBV30 and TRBJ1-5, the complete variable domain is SQTIHQWPATLVQPVGSPLSLECTVEGTSNPNLYWYRQAAGRGLQLLFYSVGIGQISSEVPQNLSASRPQDRQFILSSKKLLLSDSGFYLCAWSVSVGPNNQPQHFGDGTRLSIL.

The rearrangement joins TRBV4-1 to TRBJ1-2; no definite D call. Trimming removed 3 bases at V and 5 bases at J, with 19 bases between. Per the germline V gene, CDR1 is MGHRA and CDR2 is YSYEKL. This CDR3 has 16 residues. CDR3 residues: CASSHKRGSPKYGYTF. Written as DNA, the CDR3 is TGCGCCAGCAGCCATAAACGCGGCTCTCCAAAATATGGCTACACCTTC.

This clone has just a few counts. The chain is built from TRBV6-5 and TRBJ2-7; D could derive from TRBD1 or TRBD2 (5 bases each). The CDR3 length is 13 residues. V shed 8 bases and J shed 3 bases, with 14 bases lying between them. CDR1 MNHEY and CDR2 SVGAGI come from the germline V gene. CDR3 bases: TGTGCCAGCTCGATAGGGGAGAACTACGAGCAGTACTTC. Residues: CASSIGENYEQYF.

The V and J genes are TRBV21-1 and TRBJ2-3; the table names TRBD2, a call not compared with the DNA. TRBV21-1 represents a pseudogene. The CDR3 spans 19 residues. In DNA form, the CDR3 reads TGTGCCAGCAGCAAAGCCCGACCGGCGCTAGCGGGACGCACAGATACGCAGTATTTT. Amino acid sequence: CASSKARPALAGRTDTQYF.

The rearrangement joins TRBV19 to TRBJ1-4; D remains ambiguous. From germline, CDR1 is LNHDA and CDR2 SQIVND (reference sequence). The CDR3 is 13 amino acids. V lost 3 bases and J lost 4, with 6 bases in between. CDR3 in DNA: TGTGCCAGTAGTATCGGGGTTAATGAAAAACTGTTTTTT. It is translated as CASSIGVNEKLFF.

This chain connects TRBV30 to TRBJ2-5; D may be TRBD2 (5 bases). The J call may be wrong; the DNA end is better matched by TRBJ2-7. Germline loops: CDR1 GTSNPN, CDR2 SVGIG (reference sequence). The CDR3 is made up of 13 amino acids. The CDR3 spells CAWRERGSYEQYF. CDR3 in DNA: TGTGCCTGGAGGGAACGGGGATCCTACGAGCAGTACTTC.

The chain employs TRBV5-1 and TRBJ2-1; 11 positions match TRBD2. The germline V gene has CDR1 SGHRS and CDR2 YFSETQ. The CDR3 has 14 residues. V trimming: 0 bases; J trimming: 10 bases; junction bases outside the gene matches: 3. CDR3 protein: CASSLGSGRGEQFF. CDR3 in DNA: TGCGCCAGCAGCTTGGGTAGCGGGAGGGGCGAGCAGTTCTTC. The variable domain in full, with the rest retrieved from reference TRBV5-1 and TRBJ2-1, is KAGVTQTPRYLIKTRGQQVTLSCSPISGHRSVSWYQQTPGQGLQFLFEYFSETQRNKGNFPGRFSGRQFSNSRSEMNVSTLELGDSALYLCASSLGSGRGEQFFGPGTRLTVL.

The gene calls are TRBV4-1 and TRBJ2-4; no firm D call. V dropped 1 base and J dropped 0 bases, with 7 bases sitting between them. Germline CDR1 MGHRA, CDR2 YSYEKL. CDR3 length: 15 amino acids. DNA for the CDR3: TGCGCCAGCAGCCAAGGTGCACTAGCCAAAAACATTCAGTACTTC. Its protein product is CASSQGALAKNIQYF.